This is a list of T cell receptor beta chains from one sample in a study of blood T cell repertoires in COVID-19. Method: immunoSEQ multiplex PCR; TCRdb's copy keeps in-frame clones and lacks some. Among under 300,000 clones, approximately 90% were seen once, and the ten largest hold approximately 4%. Sequencing input: peripheral blood. The receptor set was obtained from a middle-aged woman with acute or convalescent COVID-19. Each CDR3 is given with its conserved first and last residue. Fields, in order: J gene, clone size, V gene, D gene, CDR3 protein, CDR3 DNA. The D gene is left open where the match is weak. Some rows mark clone size as missing; the rest say once, few, many or name a class of expanded clone.

TRBJ2-1 | . | TRBV12-3/TRBV12-4 | TRBD2 | CASRTGLATPFF | TGTGCCAGCAGGACTGGACTAGCTACTCCGTTCTTC
TRBJ1-5 | . | TRBV7-6 | . | CASSLREESNQPQHF | TGTGCCAGCAGCCTCAGGGAGGAGAGCAATCAGCCCCAGCATTTT
TRBJ1-1 | . | TRBV6-6 | . | CASIMDRVNTEAFF | TGTGCCAGCATTATGGACAGAGTGAACACTGAAGCTTTCTTT
TRBJ2-3 | . | TRBV24-1 | . | CATSDSRGSDTQYF | TGTGCCACCAGTGACTCACGGGGATCAGATACGCAGTATTTT
TRBJ1-6 | . | TRBV7-3 | . | CASSLSGDSPLHF | TGTGCCAGCAGCTTATCCGGGGATTCACCCCTCCACTTT
TRBJ2-5 | . | TRBV19 | TRBD1 | CASSSNVGQRETQYF | TGTGCCAGTAGCAGCAACGTGGGACAGAGAGAGACCCAGTACTTC
TRBJ1-1 | . | TRBV9 | TRBD1 | CASSLGTVNTEAFF | TGTGCCAGCAGCCTAGGGACAGTAAACACTGAAGCTTTCTTT
TRBJ1-1 | . | TRBV7-8 | . | CASSLSVNTEAFF | TGTGCCAGCAGCTTATCGGTGAACACTGAAGCTTTCTTT
TRBJ1-2 | . | TRBV28 | TRBD1 | CASSSPWDRTNYGYTF | TGTGCCAGCAGTTCTCCCTGGGACAGGACTAACTATGGCTACACCTTC
TRBJ2-1 | . | TRBV18 | TRBD2 | CASSRVTSGGPFF | TGTGCCAGCTCGCGGGTGACTAGCGGGGGGCCGTTCTTC
TRBJ1-5 | once | TRBV3-1/TRBV3-2 | . | CASSQANPTAYYSNQPQHF | TGTGCCAGCAGCCAAGCTAACCCAACAGCATATTATAGCAATCAGCCCCAGCATTTT
TRBJ1-2 | . | TRBV28 | . | CASSFTGYSGYTF | TGTGCCAGCAGTTTTACAGGGTACTCTGGCTACACCTTC
TRBJ1-2 | few | TRBV6-6 | . | CASSGRQEGGYGYTF | TGTGCCAGCAGCGGGAGGCAGGAGGGGGGCTATGGCTACACCTTC
TRBJ1-1 | . | TRBV3-1/TRBV3-2 | TRBD1 | CASSPQGGYTEAFF | TGTGCCAGCAGCCCGCAGGGGGGATACACTGAAGCTTTCTTT
TRBJ1-2 | . | TRBV5-4 | . | CASSTRTISDYGYTF | TGTGCCAGCAGCACCCGGACTATTTCGGACTATGGCTACACCTTC
TRBJ1-4 | . | TRBV28 | . | CASSLEYGLAQKSNEKLFF | TGTGCCAGCAGCCTTGAGTATGGGCTGGCCCAAAAATCTAATGAAAAACTGTTTTTT
TRBJ1-1 | . | TRBV10-3 | . | CAILGDTRSNTEAFF | TGTGCCATCCTCGGCGACACTCGATCGAACACTGAAGCTTTCTTT
TRBJ1-4 | . | TRBV9 | TRBD1 | CASSVQTGEKLFF | TGTGCCAGCAGCGTACAGACAGGGGAAAAACTGTTTTTT
TRBJ1-2 | . | TRBV7-2 | TRBD1 | CASSLEGQGGGYTF | TGTGCCAGCAGCTTAGAGGGACAGGGAGGCGGCTACACCTTC
TRBJ1-5 | . | TRBV19 | TRBD1 | CASSIGTGGNQPQHF | TGTGCCAGTAGTATAGGGACAGGGGGAAATCAGCCCCAGCATTTT
TRBJ1-3 | . | TRBV6-1 | . | CASSEAPGGAGNTIYF | TGTGCCAGCAGTGAAGCCCCTGGGGGGGCTGGAAACACCATATATTTT
TRBJ1-1 | . | TRBV11-2 | . | CASSSWGVGNTEAFF | TGTGCCAGCAGCTCTTGGGGGGTAGGAAACACTGAAGCTTTCTTT
TRBJ1-5 | . | TRBV19 | TRBD1 | CASSPGQGSQPQHF | TGTGCCAGTAGCCCGGGACAGGGCTCTCAGCCCCAGCATTTT
TRBJ1-6 | . | TRBV6-6 | . | CASSSVAGDVSPLHF | TGTGCCAGCAGTTCTGTGGCAGGGGATGTATCACCCCTCCACTTT
TRBJ1-5 | . | TRBV24-1 | TRBD1 | CATRGTDSNQPQHF | TGTGCCACCAGGGGGACAGATAGCAATCAGCCCCAGCATTTT
TRBJ1-2 | . | TRBV15 | TRBD1 | CATSSGQGRNYGYTF | TGTGCCACCAGCAGCGGACAGGGTAGGAACTATGGCTACACCTTC
TRBJ1-1 | . | TRBV20-1 | . | CSASPLRGRHTEAFF | TGCAGTGCTAGTCCCCTCCGAGGTAGGCACACTGAAGCTTTCTTT
TRBJ1-3 | . | TRBV11-2 | . | CASSLTLSSGNTIYF | TGTGCCAGCAGCCTGACATTGAGCTCTGGAAACACCATATATTTT
TRBJ2-1 | . | TRBV4-2 | TRBD2 | CASSQEGSQRGVEQFF | TGTGCCAGCAGCCAAGAGGGATCCCAGCGGGGGGTCGAGCAGTTCTTC
TRBJ2-1 | . | TRBV9 | . | CASSGGTDYNEQFF | TGTGCCAGCAGCGGCGGGACGGACTACAATGAGCAGTTCTTC
TRBJ1-2 | . | TRBV5-1 | TRBD1 | CASSLPDRGGYGYTF | TGCGCCAGCAGCTTACCAGACAGGGGAGGGTATGGCTACACCTTC
TRBJ1-2 | . | TRBV5-6 | TRBD1 | CASSLAGGYNYGYTF | TGTGCCAGCAGCTTGGCAGGGGGCTATAACTATGGCTACACCTTC
TRBJ1-2 | . | TRBV2 | TRBD1 | CASTPSQGAGGYTF | TGTGCCAGCACCCCGAGTCAGGGGGCGGGTGGCTACACCTTC
TRBJ1-1 | . | TRBV5-1 | TRBD1 | CASSLAQGAGTEAFF | TGCGCCAGCAGCTTGGCCCAGGGGGCTGGGACTGAAGCTTTCTTT
TRBJ1-1 | . | TRBV12-3/TRBV12-4 | . | CASSVTANTEAFF | TGTGCCAGCAGCGTGACAGCGAACACTGAAGCTTTCTTT
TRBJ1-5 | . | TRBV19 | . | CASSGGTVINQPQHF | TGTGCCAGTAGTGGGGGGACTGTCATCAATCAGCCCCAGCATTTT
TRBJ2-1 | . | TRBV27 | TRBD1 | CASSFDWSGTGGYNEQFF | TGTGCCAGCAGTTTTGACTGGTCGGGGACAGGGGGCTACAATGAGCAGTTCTTC
TRBJ2-2 | . | TRBV5-8 | TRBD1 | CASSSTSQGAGELFF | TGTGCCAGCAGCTCAACCTCTCAGGGGGCCGGGGAGCTGTTTTTT
TRBJ2-2 | . | TRBV6-5 | . | CASSYSGDSNTGELFF | TGTGCCAGCAGTTACTCAGGGGACTCGAACACCGGGGAGCTGTTTTTT
TRBJ2-5 | . | TRBV5-6 | TRBD1 | CASSNRDRDQTQYF | TGTGCCAGCAGCAACCGGGACAGGGACCAGACCCAGTACTTC
TRBJ2-1 | . | TRBV5-1 | TRBD1 | CASSSVGQGKVRSYNEQFF | TGCGCCAGCAGCTCGGTAGGACAGGGAAAGGTTAGGTCCTACAATGAGCAGTTCTTC
TRBJ1-5 | . | TRBV27 | . | CASSFNRELSNQPQHF | TGTGCCAGCAGTTTCAACAGGGAACTTAGCAATCAGCCCCAGCATTTT
TRBJ1-5 | . | TRBV28 | . | CASSPGVQPQHF | TGTGCCAGCAGCCCGGGGGTACAGCCCCAGCATTTT
TRBJ2-2 | . | TRBV27 | . | CASTPGGGDTGELFF | TGTGCCAGCACCCCCGGAGGGGGCGACACCGGGGAGCTGTTTTTT
TRBJ1-4 | . | TRBV18 | . | CASRAGTNEKLFF | TGTGCCAGCCGAGCGGGTACTAATGAAAAACTGTTTTTT
TRBJ2-5 | . | TRBV5-1 | . | CASSANYQETQYF | TGCGCCAGCAGCGCCAACTACCAAGAGACCCAGTACTTC
TRBJ1-1 | . | TRBV12-3/TRBV12-4 | . | CASSSGRATEAFF | TGTGCCAGCAGCAGCGGAAGGGCCACTGAAGCTTTCTTT
TRBJ1-1 | . | TRBV5-1 | TRBD1 | CASSWDRVNTEAFF | TGCGCCAGCAGCTGGGACAGGGTCAACACTGAAGCTTTCTTT
TRBJ1-3 | . | TRBV2 | . | CASSGRELSGNTIYF | TGTGCCAGCTCTGGCAGGGAACTCTCTGGAAACACCATATATTTT
TRBJ1-1 | . | TRBV5-1 | TRBD1 | CASSGQGKNTEAFF | TGCGCCAGCAGCGGACAGGGTAAGAACACTGAAGCTTTCTTT
TRBJ1-2 | . | TRBV19 | . | CASSRQISSYGYTF | TGTGCCAGTAGTAGACAGATTTCCAGCTATGGCTACACCTTC
TRBJ1-1 | . | TRBV19 | . | CASTRGYTEAFF | TGTGCCAGTACCAGAGGTTACACTGAAGCTTTCTTT
TRBJ2-2 | . | TRBV10-3 | . | CAISGPQTNTGELFF | TGTGCCATCAGTGGGCCTCAAACGAACACCGGGGAGCTGTTTTTT
TRBJ1-1 | . | TRBV3-1/TRBV3-2 | . | CASRRTANTEAFF | TGTGCCAGCCGAAGAACAGCGAACACTGAAGCTTTCTTT
TRBJ2-3 | . | TRBV29-1 | . | CSVDEAYTDTQYF | TGCAGCGTTGATGAGGCGTACACAGATACGCAGTATTTT
TRBJ1-3 | once | TRBV6-5 | TRBD1 | CASRAQGASGNTIYF | TGTGCCAGCAGGGCTCAGGGGGCTAGTGGAAACACCATATATTTT
TRBJ1-5 | . | TRBV12-5 | . | CASGLDGRSNQPQHF | TGTGCTAGTGGTTTGGATGGCCGTAGCAATCAGCCCCAGCATTTT
TRBJ1-4 | . | TRBV19 | . | CASSPSLIWDSSRGKLFF | TGTGCCAGTAGTCCCTCACTCATTTGGGACTCCTCAAGAGGGAAACTGTTTTTT
TRBJ1-2 | few | TRBV30 | TRBD1 | CAWNYRQGAGYTF | TGTGCCTGGAACTACAGACAGGGGGCTGGCTACACCTTC